These 12 T cell receptor beta chains were sequenced from one sample in a study of blood T cell repertoires in COVID-19. The method was immunoSEQ multiplex PCR; TCRdb's version includes in-frame clones alone and lacks a portion of them. Among under 250,000 clones listed, around 80% were seen once. The sequencing sample was made of peripheral blood. The receptor set was obtained from a middle-aged woman with acute or convalescent COVID-19.

This clone was picked up a small number of times. This chain joins TRBV6-2 or TRBV6-3 and TRBJ2-7; 10 bases align to TRBD2. The germline V gene encodes CDR1 MNHEY and CDR2 SVGEGT. The CDR3 loop spans 15 amino acids. The ends lost 5 bases at V and 0 bases at J; junction bases unmatched: 4. As DNA, the CDR3 is TGTGCCAGCAGTCCAACTAGCGGGGCCTCCTACGAGCAGTACTTC. Amino acids: CASSPTSGASYEQYF.

The V gene is TRBV4-1, the J gene TRBJ1-2, with TRBD1 identical over 7 bases. V shed 2 bases and J 0 bases; nucleotides not matched to a gene: 12. This CDR3 region has 18 residues. CDR1 and CDR2 from the germline V gene are MGHRA and YSYEKL. CDR3: CASSQSPEGTAANYGYTF. The CDR3 bases are TGCGCCAGCAGCCAATCACCCGAAGGGACAGCAGCTAACTATGGCTACACCTTC.

The chain recombines TRBV27 with TRBJ1-2, with D perhaps matching TRBD1 (5 bases). This CDR3 comprises 12 residues. Germline CDR1 is MNHEY and CDR2 is SMNVEV (reference sequence). Trimming left V 6 bases short and J 4 bases short, with 9 bases between. CDR3 coding DNA: TGTGCCAGCAGAGGGGTTAGCTATGGCTACACCTTC. Translating gives CASRGVSYGYTF.

J is TRBJ2-7 and V is TRBV29-1; tentative D call: TRBD2 (5 bases). This CDR3 has 14 residues. Trimming took off 3 bases at V and 0 bases at J, with 12 bases between the two ends. The germline V gene has CDR1 SQVTM and CDR2 ANQGSEA. The CDR3 DNA reads as TGCAGCGTTGACAGGTTAGGGAGCTCCTACGAGCAGTACTTC. Its translation: CSVDRLGSSYEQYF.

In this sample, this clone turned up once. The J gene is TRBJ1-3, the V gene TRBV9; TRBD1 is a possible D gene (5 bases). The CDR3 contains 16 residues. Germline values: CDR1 SGDLS, CDR2 YYNGEE. V lost 3 bases, J lost 0 bases, and 13 bases lay in between. CDR3 sequence (DNA): TGTGCCAGCAGCGGGGGGGGACCCCTCTCTGGAAACACCATATATTTT. This codes for CASSGGGPLSGNTIYF. The full variable domain, completed using reference TRBV9 and TRBJ1-3, is DSGVTQTPKHLITATGQRVTLRCSPRSGDLSVYWYQQSLDQGLQFLIQYYNGEERAKGNILERFSAQQFPDLHSELNLSSLELGDSALYFCASSGGGPLSGNTIYFGEGSWLTVV.

In nucleotides, the CDR3 is TGTGCCAGCAGCTTAGCGAGGCAGGGGGCGTACGAGCAGTACTTC. This codes for CASSLARQGAYEQYF. The chain recombines TRBV11-3 with TRBJ2-7; TRBD1 aligns across 8 bases. From germline, CDR1 is SGHNT and CDR2 YENEEA. This CDR3 has 15 residues. Trimming removed 1 base from V and 4 bases from J; junction bases left unmatched: 6.

This sequence joins TRBV6-5 and TRBJ2-7, with D possibly being TRBD2 (7 bases). The germline V gene encodes CDR1 MNHEY and CDR2 SVGAGI. The ends were cut back, 7 bases at V and 1 base at J, with 11 bases in the middle. The CDR3 length is 13 residues. In DNA, the CDR3 is TGTGCCAGCACCGGGGGGACATCCTACGAGCAGTACTTC. Translating gives CASTGGTSYEQYF.

This clone came up a few times. The chain is built from TRBV6-5 and TRBJ1-2; maybe TRBD1 (6 bases). V was shortened by 8 bases and J by 8 bases, with 18 bases between the two germline ends. The CDR3 consists of 13 residues. Germline CDR1 MNHEY, CDR2 SVGAGI. The CDR3 coding sequence is TGTGCCAGCGATCTTTTAGGGGGTTTCGGCTACACCTTC. This translates into CASDLLGGFGYTF.

The gene calls are TRBV27 and TRBJ2-7; D possibly corresponds to TRBD1 (5 bases). Germline-derived CDR1 and CDR2 are MNHEY and SMNVEV (reference sequence). The V end was cut by 5 bases, the J end by 5 bases, with 16 bases between. The CDR3 runs to 14 residues. The chain's CDR3 is CASSPTSGKNEQYF. The CDR3 DNA reads TGTGCCAGCAGTCCGACGTCAGGGAAAAACGAGCAGTACTTC.

The chain uses TRBV7-7 and TRBJ2-5, with unresolved D. V dropped 3 bases and J dropped 5 bases, with 13 bases sitting between them. The CDR3 is 14 residues long. Per the germline V gene, CDR1 is SSHAT and CDR2 is FNYEAQ (reference sequence). Here the CDR3 reads CASSLAATFETQYF. The CDR3 DNA sequence: TGTGCCAGCAGCTTGGCGGCTACGTTCGAGACCCAGTACTTC.

The V and J genes are TRBV5-1 and TRBJ1-1, with TRBD1 matching 7 bases. Per germline, CDR1 SGHRS and CDR2 YFSETQ. There are 16 residues in the CDR3. V dropped 2 bases and J dropped 3; count of bases not matched to a gene: 10. The CDR3 DNA sequence: TGCGCCAGCAGCTTTCTCGCACAGGGGAAGCACACTGAAGCTTTCTTT. Its translation: CASSFLAQGKHTEAFF.

CDR3 nucleotide sequence: TGTGCCACCAGCAGAGAAACTAGCGGGAGGGGGGAGACCCAGTACTTC. It is translated as CATSRETSGRGETQYF. V usage is TRBV15 and J usage is TRBJ2-5; TRBD2 matches 13 bases. J gave up 5 bases and V 0 bases, and 3 bases lay outside the gene matches. CDR1 LNHNV and CDR2 YYDKDF come from the germline V gene (reference sequence). The CDR3 is 16 residues long.